The entry below gives a single T cell receptor beta chain sequence along with its context. This record belongs to a study of control samples from healthy donors and cancer patients. Profiling relied on immunoSEQ multiplex PCR, and the TCRdb table lists in-frame clones only, not all of them. This sample has 150,000 or so clones, with around 88% found just once. The CDR3 extends over 17 amino acids. The V gene's germline CDR1 is LGHNA and CDR2 YNFKEQ. With 0 bases clipped from V and 5 bases from J, the junction kept 5 bases outside the gene matches. The J gene is TRBJ2-5, the V gene TRBV4-2, with 14 bases identical to TRBD2. Sequenced input: blood. The sequence was obtained from a man aged 18-30 years in good health. This chain's CDR3 is CASSQERLAGGPETQYF. CDR3 DNA: TGTGCCAGCAGCCAAGAAAGACTAGCGGGGGGGCCTGAGACCCAGTACTTC.